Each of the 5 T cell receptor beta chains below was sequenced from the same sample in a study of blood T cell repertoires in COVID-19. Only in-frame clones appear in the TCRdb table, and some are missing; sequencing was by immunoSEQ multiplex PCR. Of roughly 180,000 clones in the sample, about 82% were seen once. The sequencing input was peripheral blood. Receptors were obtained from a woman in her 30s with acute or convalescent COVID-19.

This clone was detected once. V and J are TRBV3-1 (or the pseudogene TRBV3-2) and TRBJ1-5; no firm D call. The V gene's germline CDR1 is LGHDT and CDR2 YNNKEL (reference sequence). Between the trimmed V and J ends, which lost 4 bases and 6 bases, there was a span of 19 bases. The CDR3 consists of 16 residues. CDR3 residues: CASSRVRREGPQPQHF. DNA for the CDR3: TGTGCCAGCAGCCGAGTAAGACGGGAGGGTCCTCAGCCCCAGCATTTT.

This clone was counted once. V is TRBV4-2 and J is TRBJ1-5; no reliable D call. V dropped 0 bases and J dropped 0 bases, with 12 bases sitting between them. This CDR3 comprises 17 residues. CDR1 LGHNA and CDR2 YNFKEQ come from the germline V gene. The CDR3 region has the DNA TGTGCCAGCAGCCAAGATGGGAGGGATTATAGCAATCAGCCCCAGCATTTT. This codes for CASSQDGRDYSNQPQHF.

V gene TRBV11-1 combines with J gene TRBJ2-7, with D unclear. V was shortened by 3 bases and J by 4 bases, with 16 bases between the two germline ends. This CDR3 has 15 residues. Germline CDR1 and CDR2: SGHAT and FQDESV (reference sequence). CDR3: CASSLVQMTFYEQYF. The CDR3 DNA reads TGTGCCAGCAGCTTGGTTCAGATGACATTTTACGAGCAGTACTTC.

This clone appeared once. Here the CDR3 reads CASSSLDTEAFF. The CDR3 region has the DNA TGTGCCAGCAGCTCACTGGACACTGAAGCTTTCTTT. The chain carries TRBV5-4 and TRBJ1-1; D unclear. The germline CDR1 and CDR2 sequences are SGHNT and YYREEE (reference sequence). Trimming left V 3 bases short and J 3 bases short, with 6 bases between. There are 12 residues in the CDR3.

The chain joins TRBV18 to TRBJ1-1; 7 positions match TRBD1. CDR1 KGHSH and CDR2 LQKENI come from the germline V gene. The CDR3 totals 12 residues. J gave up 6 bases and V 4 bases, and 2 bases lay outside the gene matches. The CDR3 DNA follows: TGTGCCAGCTCACAAGGGACAGCTGAAGCTTTCTTT. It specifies CASSQGTAEAFF.